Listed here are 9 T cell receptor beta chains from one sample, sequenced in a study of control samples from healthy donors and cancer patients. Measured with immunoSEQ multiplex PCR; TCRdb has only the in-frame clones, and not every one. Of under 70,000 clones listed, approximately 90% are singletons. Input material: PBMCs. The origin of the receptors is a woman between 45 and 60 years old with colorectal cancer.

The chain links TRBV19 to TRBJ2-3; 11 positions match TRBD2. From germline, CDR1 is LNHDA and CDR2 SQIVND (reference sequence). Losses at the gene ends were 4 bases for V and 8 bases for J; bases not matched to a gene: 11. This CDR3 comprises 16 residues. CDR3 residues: CASSTLLAGALGTQYF. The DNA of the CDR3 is TGTGCCAGTAGTACACTACTAGCGGGAGCGTTGGGTACGCAGTATTTT.

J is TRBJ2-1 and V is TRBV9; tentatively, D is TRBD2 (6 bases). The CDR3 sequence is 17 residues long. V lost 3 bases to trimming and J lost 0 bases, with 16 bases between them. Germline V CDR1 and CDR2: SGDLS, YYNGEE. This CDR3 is CASSGDGTFSSYNEQFF. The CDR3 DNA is TGTGCCAGCAGCGGTGACGGGACTTTTAGCTCCTACAATGAGCAGTTCTTC.

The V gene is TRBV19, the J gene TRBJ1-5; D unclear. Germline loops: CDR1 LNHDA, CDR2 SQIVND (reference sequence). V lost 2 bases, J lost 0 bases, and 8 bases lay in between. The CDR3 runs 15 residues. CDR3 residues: CASSIRSYSNQPQHF. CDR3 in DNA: TGTGCCAGTAGTATACGGAGCTATAGCAATCAGCCCCAGCATTTT.

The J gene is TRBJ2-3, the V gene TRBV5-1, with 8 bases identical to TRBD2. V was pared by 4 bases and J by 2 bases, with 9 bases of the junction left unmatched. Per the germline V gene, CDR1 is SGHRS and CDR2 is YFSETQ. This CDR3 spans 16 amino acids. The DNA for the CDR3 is TGCGCCAGCAGCGGGGGGGGCGGGGGGCCCACAGATACGCAGTATTTT. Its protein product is CASSGGGGGPTDTQYF.

CDR3 nucleotides: TGTGCCAGCAGTTTGGGGCGGGATTGGGGCAATCAGCCCCAGCATTTT. Protein sequence: CASSLGRDWGNQPQHF. The chain joins TRBV28 to TRBJ1-5; the D gene is possibly TRBD1 (5 bases). This CDR3 is 16 amino acids long. From germline, CDR1 is MDHEN and CDR2 SYDVKM. V was pared by 3 bases and J by 2 bases, with 14 bases between.

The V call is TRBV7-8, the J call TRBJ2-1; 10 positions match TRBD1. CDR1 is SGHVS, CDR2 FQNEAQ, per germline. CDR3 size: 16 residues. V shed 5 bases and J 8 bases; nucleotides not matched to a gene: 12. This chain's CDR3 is CASSPRDRGSSDEQFF. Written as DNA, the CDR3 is TGTGCCAGCAGCCCGAGGGACAGGGGTTCCTCGGATGAGCAGTTCTTC.

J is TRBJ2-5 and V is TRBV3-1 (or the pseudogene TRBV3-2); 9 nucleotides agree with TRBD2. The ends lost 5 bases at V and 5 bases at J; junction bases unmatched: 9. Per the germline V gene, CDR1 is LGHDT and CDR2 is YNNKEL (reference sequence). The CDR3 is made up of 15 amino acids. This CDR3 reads CASSSHASGAETQYF. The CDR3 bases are TGTGCCAGCAGCTCCCATGCTAGCGGGGCTGAGACCCAGTACTTC.

CDR3 nucleotides: TGTGCCAGCAGCTCTCCATCGGGTTCACCGAATGGCTACACCTTC. It yields the protein CASSSPSGSPNGYTF. V is TRBV7-8 and J is TRBJ1-2; D gene unclear. The germline V gene has CDR1 SGHVS and CDR2 FQNEAQ. Trimming took off 4 bases at V and 6 bases at J, with 18 bases between the two ends. The CDR3 sequence is 15 residues long.

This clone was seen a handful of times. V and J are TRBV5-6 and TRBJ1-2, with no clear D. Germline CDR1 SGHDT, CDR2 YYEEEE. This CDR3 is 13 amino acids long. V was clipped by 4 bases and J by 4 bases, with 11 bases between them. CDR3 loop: CASSKEALYGYTF. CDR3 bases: TGTGCCAGCAGCAAGGAGGCACTCTATGGCTACACCTTC.